Listed here are 20 T cell receptor beta chains from one sample, sequenced in a study of response to subunit inactivated influenza vaccine. TCRdb analysed the RT-PCR reads with MiXCR anew, one entry per CDR3 protein. Of about 520,000 distinct CDR3 sequences in the sample, around 25% were seen once. Here the sequenced sample was CD4+ T cells sorted from PBMCs, taken 5 days after vaccination. Receptor source: a man aged 45-65 years who received an inactivated influenza vaccine.

This clonotype has only a few counts. V and J are TRBV12-3 or TRBV12-4 and TRBJ2-2; no reliable D call. The V gene lost 3 bases and the J gene lost 3 bases, with 5 bases spanning the gap. The CDR3 extends over 13 amino acids. The CDR3 coding sequence is TGTGCCAGCAGTTTCGGGCACACCGGGGAGCTGTTTTTT. Translation: CASSFGHTGELFF.

This rearrangement joins TRBV19 to TRBJ1-6, with a tentative D call TRBD1 (5 bases). The CDR3 is 13 amino acids. Trimming took 11 bases from V and 7 from J, leaving 15 bases between them. Per the germline V gene, CDR1 is LNHDA and CDR2 is SQIVND (reference sequence). CDR3 residues: CASGRGSNSPLHF. CDR3 in DNA: TGTGCCTCAGGTCGGGGCTCAAATTCACCCCTCCACTTT.

This clonotype was found a few times. The rearrangement uses TRBV12-3 or TRBV12-4 and TRBJ1-5; maybe TRBD1 (5 bases). The CDR3 is 14 amino acids. V was pared by 6 bases and J by 4 bases, with 13 bases between. The chain's CDR3 is CASRGGPSNQPQHF. The CDR3 DNA reads as TGTGCCAGCAGGGGGGGACCCAGTAATCAGCCCCAGCATTTT.

This rearrangement joins TRBV7-8 to TRBJ2-7, with 15 bases identical to TRBD2. Germline V lookup: CDR1 SGHVS, CDR2 FQNEAQ. Trimming took 6 bases from V and 6 from J; bases not matched to a gene: 6. CDR3 length: 15 residues. The DNA for the CDR3 is TGTGCCAGCAGTCGGACTAGCGGGAGGGCCGCCGAGCAGTACTTC. Protein: CASSRTSGRAAEQYF. Looking up the rest from reference TRBV7-8 and TRBJ2-7 gives the full variable domain: GAGVSQSPRYKVAKRGQDVALRCDPISGHVSLFWYQQALGQGPEFLTYFQNEAQLDKSGLPSDRFFAERPEGSVSTLKIQRTQQEDSAVYLCASSRTSGRAAEQYFGPGTRLTVT.

This rearrangement joins TRBV15 to TRBJ2-3; 8 nucleotides line up with TRBD1. Germline V gene lookup returns CDR1 LNHNV and CDR2 YYDKDF (reference sequence). J gave up 1 base and V 3 bases, and 6 bases lay outside the gene matches. The CDR3 is made up of 16 amino acids. The DNA of the CDR3 is TGTGCCACCAGCAGGGAGGACAGGGCCCGCACAGATACGCAGTATTTT. It encodes CATSREDRARTDTQYF.

The gene calls are TRBV6-2 or TRBV6-3 and TRBJ2-7; 7 bases map to TRBD2. J was trimmed by 4 bases and V by 7 bases; bases with no gene match: 13. CDR1 MNHEY and CDR2 SVGEGT come from the germline V gene. The CDR3 has 15 amino acids. The CDR3 sequence is CASIPGPPGGYEQYF. The CDR3 DNA sequence: TGTGCCAGCATCCCGGGACCCCCGGGAGGTTACGAGCAGTACTTC.

This clonotype has just a few counts. The chain uses TRBV20-1 and TRBJ1-2; a possible D gene is TRBD1 (6 bases). Germline CDR1 and CDR2: DFQATT and SNEGSKA (reference sequence). The V end lost 0 bases, the J end lost 12 bases, and 14 bases lay between the germline ends. CDR3 length: 12 amino acids. CDR3 nucleotides: TGCAGTGCTAGAGATTGGGACATGATCCACACCTTC. Its protein is CSARDWDMIHTF.

The V call is TRBV6-2 or TRBV6-3, the J call TRBJ2-6, with D possibly matching TRBD1 (6 bases). Germline V gives CDR1 MNHEY, CDR2 SVGEGT. The V gene lost 9 bases and the J gene lost 2 bases, with 14 bases spanning the gap. The CDR3 consists of 15 residues. CDR3 sequence reads: CASRTQGTGANVLTF. The CDR3 nucleotides are TGTGCCAGTCGGACGCAGGGGACTGGGGCCAACGTCCTGACTTTC.

This clonotype has ten or more counts. V usage is TRBV29-1 and J usage is TRBJ2-3; 15 bases fit TRBD2. Germline CDR1 and CDR2: SQVTM and ANQGSEA. After removal of 3 bases from V and 4 bases from J, the junction contained 5 bases not matched to a gene. CDR3 length: 16 amino acids. The CDR3 reads CSVDPRTSGGADTQYF. CDR3 coding DNA: TGCAGCGTTGACCCTAGGACTAGCGGGGGGGCAGATACGCAGTATTTT.

V is TRBV5-1 and J is TRBJ2-7; 9 positions match TRBD1. The germline V gene has CDR1 SGHRS and CDR2 YFSETQ. V lost 0 bases, J lost 5 bases, and 6 bases stayed unmatched. The CDR3 is 15 amino acids. In DNA form, the CDR3 reads TGCGCCAGCAGCTTGGGGGACAGGGATATGCACGAGCAGTACTTC. Translating gives CASSLGDRDMHEQYF.

The chain carries TRBV20-1 and TRBJ2-7; possibly TRBD2 for D (6 bases). CDR1 and CDR2 (germline): DFQATT, SNEGSKA (reference sequence). This CDR3 contains 16 residues. V lost 1 base, J lost 0 bases, and 16 bases lay in between. The CDR3 nucleotides are TGCAGTGCTAGAGCCCAAGCGGGCGCTCTCTCCTACGAGCAGTACTTC. Encoded protein: CSARAQAGALSYEQYF.

In the case of this clonotype: At one boundary the junction diverges from the germline segment, which might be a read error. This chain joins TRBV29-1 and TRBJ1-1; D perhaps matches TRBD1 (5 bases). Germline assignment: CDR1 SQVTM and CDR2 ANQGSEA. This CDR3 has 12 residues. As DNA, the CDR3 is TGTACTACAAGGGGTTTGAACACTGAAGCTTTCTTT. It specifies CTTRGLNTEAFF.

V and J are TRBV5-6 and TRBJ2-1; D unclear. Between the trimmed V and J ends, which lost 6 bases and 0 bases, there was a span of 13 bases. CDR1 SGHDT and CDR2 YYEEEE come from the germline V gene. The CDR3 spans 15 residues. The CDR3 loop reads CASNNYGRSYNEQFF. The CDR3 DNA is TGTGCCAGCAACAACTATGGGCGCTCCTACAATGAGCAGTTCTTC.

This clonotype came up many times. The chain joins TRBV28 to TRBJ2-5; 8 bases fit TRBD2. The length of the CDR3 is 14 residues. Germline CDR1 MDHEN, CDR2 SYDVKM. V lost 8 bases and J lost 1; bases outside the gene matches: 6. The CDR3 bases are TGTGCCAGCGGGCTCGGGGGGGGCCAAGAGACCCAGTACTTC. Amino acid sequence: CASGLGGGQETQYF.

The rearrangement uses TRBV20-1 and TRBJ2-6, with D possibly matching TRBD1 (6 bases). The CDR3 totals 14 residues. V lost 6 bases and J 2 bases, leaving 11 bases between the germline ends. The germline V gene encodes CDR1 DFQATT and CDR2 SNEGSKA (reference sequence). CDR3 in amino acids: CSANAGAGANVLTF. The DNA of the CDR3 is TGCAGTGCAAACGCAGGGGCTGGGGCCAACGTCCTGACTTTC.

On this clonotype itself: Germline is not matched at one junction end, which may reflect a read error. The chain is built from TRBV7-7 and TRBJ2-1; 7 bases line up with TRBD1. This CDR3 has 15 amino acids. Germline V lookup: CDR1 SSHAT, CDR2 FNYEAQ (reference sequence). The CDR3 DNA sequence: TGTGCTAGCAGCTACGACAGGGTAACCTACAATGAGCAGTTCTTC. It codes for CASSYDRVTYNEQFF. Drawing the rest from reference TRBV7-7 and TRBJ2-1, the complete variable domain is GAGVSQSPRYKVTKRGQDVTLRCDPISSHATLYWYQQALGQGPEFLTYFNYEAQPDKSGLPSDRFSAERPEGSISTLTIQRTEQRDSAMYRCASSYDRVTYNEQFFGPGTRLTVL.

This clonotype has only one observation. The V and J genes are TRBV5-1 and TRBJ2-5; D is unclear. V was pared by 2 bases and J by 5 bases, with 10 bases between. CDR1 is SGHRS, CDR2 YFSETQ, per germline. The CDR3 runs 13 residues. The CDR3 spells CASSFPHGETQYF. The CDR3 bases are TGCGCCAGCAGCTTTCCCCACGGGGAGACCCAGTACTTC.

This clonotype appeared many times. The chain recombines TRBV7-2 with TRBJ2-7; D might be TRBD1 (6 bases). Trimming removed 6 bases at V and 4 bases at J, with 13 bases between. Germline loops: CDR1 SGHTA, CDR2 FQGNSA. This CDR3 has 13 amino acids. CDR3 coding DNA: TGTGCCAGCAGTTTAAACAGGGCGTACGAGCAGTACTTC. Protein: CASSLNRAYEQYF.

This clonotype occurred a few times. The V gene is TRBV5-1, the J gene TRBJ2-7; no firm D call. The CDR3 extends over 16 amino acids. CDR1 and CDR2 (germline): SGHRS, YFSETQ. Trimming stripped 3 bases from V and 0 bases from J, with 16 bases between. CDR3 nucleotides: TGCGCCAGCAGCTCGAGTGGTGGCTATCGCTCCTACGAGCAGTACTTC. Amino acid sequence: CASSSSGGYRSYEQYF.

This clonotype has a handful of counts. The chain employs TRBV5-1 and TRBJ1-4, with 8 nucleotides matching TRBD1. V was clipped by 4 bases and J by 2 bases; unmatched bases: 13. The CDR3 sequence is 18 residues long. CDR1 and CDR2 (germline): SGHRS, YFSETQ. As DNA, the CDR3 is TGCGCCAGCAGCCCTGGGACAGGAAGTTTGGGCACTAATGAAAAACTGTTTTTT. It specifies CASSPGTGSLGTNEKLFF.